A selection of T cell receptor beta chains follows, all from one sample in a study of control samples from healthy donors and cancer patients. Generated by immunoSEQ multiplex PCR, the TCRdb table keeps only in-frame clones and is missing some. The data contain about 120,000 clones, around 92% of them singletons. The sequenced sample consisted of blood. The source of these receptors is a woman aged 45-59 years in good health. The CDR3 runs from the conserved cysteine through the conserved F or W. D genes are given only for firm matches. Only some rows state a clone size, as once, few, many or a class for expanded clones.

j_call clone_size d_call v_call cdr3_aa cdr3_nt
TRBJ1-4 once TRBD1 TRBV5-1 CASSLELRTGLVPNEKLFF TGCGCCAGCAGCTTGGAGCTGAGGACAGGGCTTGTACCTAATGAAAAACTGTTTTTT
TRBJ2-1 NA NA TRBV5-4 CASSSPGGNEQFF TGTGCCAGCAGCTCCCCAGGAGGGAATGAGCAGTTCTTC
TRBJ2-7 few NA TRBV2 CASMTDTYEQYF TGTGCCAGCATGACGGATACCTACGAGCAGTACTTC
TRBJ2-3 NA TRBD2 TRBV6-5 CASSSEAGLSTDTQYF TGTGCCAGCAGTTCCGAAGCGGGGCTTAGCACAGATACGCAGTATTTT
TRBJ1-1 NA NA TRBV14 CASSQALGGTEAFF TGTGCCAGCAGCCAAGCCTTAGGGGGCACTGAAGCTTTCTTT
TRBJ2-3 NA NA TRBV5-6 CASSLEGDTQYF TGTGCCAGCAGCTTGGAGGGGGATACGCAGTATTTT
TRBJ2-1 NA NA TRBV11-2 CASSGNEQFF TGTGCCAGTTCGGGCAATGAGCAGTTCTTC
TRBJ2-3 NA NA TRBV2 CASKKLGTDTQYF TGTGCCAGCAAGAAACTAGGCACAGATACGCAGTATTTT
TRBJ1-5 NA TRBD1 TRBV29-1 CSVAGQGAGQPQHF TGCAGCGTTGCGGGCCAGGGGGCCGGGCAGCCCCAGCATTTT
TRBJ2-7 NA TRBD2 TRBV5-1 CASSLAGTSGREIFGYEQYF TGCGCCAGCAGCTTGGCCGGGACTAGCGGGAGAGAAATCTTCGGCTACGAGCAGTACTTC
TRBJ2-7 NA TRBD2 TRBV10-1 CASSASGTDYEQYF TGCGCCAGCAGTGCGAGCGGGACTGACTACGAGCAGTACTTC